The 5 T cell receptor beta chains in this list originate from one sample, sequenced in a study of cytomegalovirus exposure and HLA in healthy donors. 60 Vbeta and 13 Jbeta primers were used in PCR. Method: immunoSEQ multiplex PCR; TCRdb's copy keeps in-frame clones and lacks some. This sample carries some 100,000 clones, around 74% of them seen once, and the ten largest clones take around 3.1%. The sample consisted of PBMCs. All receptors come from a female donor in good health and CMV-seropositive.

The rearrangement joins TRBV30 to TRBJ2-3; D ambiguous. Trimming left V 3 bases short and J 0 bases short, with 10 bases between. The germline CDR1 and CDR2 sequences are GTSNPN and SVGIG (reference sequence). There are 14 residues in the CDR3. CDR3 residues: CAWSETLSTDTQYF. CDR3 nucleotide sequence: TGTGCCTGGAGCGAAACACTAAGCACAGATACGCAGTATTTT.

This chain links TRBV18 with TRBJ1-2, with D possibly being TRBD1 (6 bases). This CDR3 has 16 residues. Between the trimmed V and J ends, which lost 1 base and 3 bases, there was a span of 15 bases. Germline lookup yields CDR1 KGHSH and CDR2 LQKENI. CDR3 loop: CASSPREQRGYYGYTF. Here the CDR3 DNA reads TGTGCCAGCTCACCACGAGAACAAAGGGGGTACTATGGCTACACCTTC. Using reference TRBV18 and TRBJ1-2 for the parts outside the CDR3, the full variable domain is NAGVMQNPRHLVRRRGQEARLRCSPMKGHSHVYWYRQLPEEGLKFMVYLQKENIIDESGMPKERFSAEFPKEGPSILRIQQVVRGDSAAYFCASSPREQRGYYGYTFGSGTRLTVV.

The rearrangement uses TRBV20-1 and TRBJ2-1; 9 bases are shared with TRBD2. There are 11 residues in the CDR3. Looked up from germline, CDR1 is DFQATT and CDR2 is SNEGSKA (reference sequence). The CDR3 DNA follows: TGCGGGACTAGCCCCCTCAATGAGCAGTTCTTC. It encodes CGTSPLNEQFF.

This clone was observed a handful of times. V gene TRBV19 combines with J gene TRBJ1-2; D is unresolved. Germline V gene sequence: CDR1 LNHDA, CDR2 SQIVND (reference sequence). V lost 6 bases, J lost 5 bases, and 22 bases lay in between. This CDR3 region has 16 residues. The CDR3 region is CASSISGGQRGYGYTF. The CDR3, as DNA: TGTGCCAGTAGCATCTCGGGAGGGCAGCGTGGGTATGGCTACACCTTC.

This chain connects TRBV5-1 to TRBJ1-2; no reliable D call. The CDR3 is made up of 12 amino acids. The germline V and J ends were trimmed by 1 base and 5 bases, with 6 bases remaining between them. CDR1 is SGHRS and CDR2 is YFSETQ in the germline V gene. The CDR3 DNA reads as TGCGCCAGCAGCTTGAACAGTTATGGCTACACCTTC. This codes for CASSLNSYGYTF.